Shown below are 17 T cell receptor beta chains from a single sample sequenced in a study of blood T cells in healthy people across ages. The authors ran a second PCR of about 7 to 11 cycles using a sample-barcoded 5' primer and a J-beta primer mix. In TCRdb, the 5' RACE reads were re-called with MiXCR into one record per CDR3 protein. The data contain 1.5 million to 2 million distinct CDR3 sequences, 28% of them singletons. The sample comprised blood. All receptors come from a woman aged 25 to 39 in good health.

This clonotype was seen at least ten times. V usage is TRBV12-3 or TRBV12-4 and J usage is TRBJ2-5; 8 bases are a match to TRBD2. CDR3 length: 12 residues. V lost 7 bases to trimming and J lost 4 bases; unmatched junction nucleotides: 2. The CDR3 coding sequence is TGTGCCAGCACCCGGGGGGGAGAGACCCAGTACTTC. This gives the protein CASTRGGETQYF.

Remarks on this clonotype: A much larger clone is a single base away; this may be a read error. In this CDR3 the conserved last residue, phenylalanine or tryptophan, is missing, so a read error is likely. The chain recombines TRBV7-9 with TRBJ2-1; D unresolved. V lost 1 base, J lost 0 bases, and 10 bases lay in between. This CDR3 is built from 16 residues. The V gene's germline CDR1 is SEHNR and CDR2 FQNEAQ (reference sequence). CDR3 protein: CASSLDQAPSYNEQFS. CDR3 nucleotide sequence: TGTGCCAGCAGCTTAGATCAAGCGCCCTCCTACAATGAGCAGTTCTCC.

The sample holds a few counts of this clonotype. The chain employs TRBV4-1 and TRBJ2-1, with TRBD2 as a possible D gene (6 bases). Trimming stripped 4 bases from V and 10 bases from J, with 17 bases between. In germline, CDR1 is MGHRA, CDR2 YSYEKL. This CDR3 region has 14 residues. CDR3 residues: CASSRGRGMGEQFF. The CDR3 nucleotides are TGCGCCAGCAGCCGAGGGCGCGGGATGGGGGAGCAGTTCTTC.

This clonotype was counted a few times. This may arise from a read error, as a much more abundant clone is one base away. The rearrangement uses TRBV15 and TRBJ2-4; D is perhaps TRBD1 (6 bases). The DNA end is more similar to TRBJ2-7, so the J call may be wrong. Germline assignment: CDR1 LNHNV and CDR2 YYDKDF (reference sequence). The CDR3 has 13 amino acids. The CDR3 bases are TGTGCCACCAGCAAAGGGGGACGCTACGAGCAGTACTTC. Its protein product is CATSKGGRYEQYF.

This clonotype was found a few times. A read error may account for a junction end that differs from germline. The genes are TRBV20-1 and TRBJ2-7, with D perhaps given as TRBD1 or TRBD2 (5 bases each). The CDR3 is 13 residues long. Germline V lookup: CDR1 DFQATT, CDR2 SNEGSKA (reference sequence). The CDR3: CSASSGTWSEQYF. For the CDR3, the DNA is TGCAGCGCTAGTTCAGGGACCTGGAGCGAGCAGTACTTC.

CDR3 DNA sequence: TGCAGTGCATCTTTAGCGGGAGCTGGGGCCAACGTCCTGACTTTC. This encodes CSASLAGAGANVLTF. The chain carries TRBV20-1 and TRBJ2-6; 9 positions agree with TRBD2. The germline CDR1 and CDR2 sequences are DFQATT and SNEGSKA (reference sequence). The CDR3 sequence is 15 residues long. The V gene end was trimmed by 6 bases and the J gene end by 2 bases; junction bases not matched to a gene: 5.

This clonotype was seen more than once but under ten times. V and J are TRBV29-1 and TRBJ1-2; TRBD1 might be the D (5 bases). V was clipped by 2 bases and J by 4 bases, with 8 bases between them. The germline V gene has CDR1 SQVTM and CDR2 ANQGSEA. The CDR3 is made up of 12 amino acids. CDR3 in amino acids: CSVERQPYGYTF. The CDR3, as DNA: TGCAGCGTTGAAAGACAGCCCTATGGCTACACCTTC.

This chain links TRBV27 with TRBJ1-1, with TRBD1 matching 11 bases. This CDR3 comprises 15 residues. V was clipped by 4 bases and J by 6 bases; unmatched bases: 7. Germline V gene sequence: CDR1 MNHEY, CDR2 SMNVEV (reference sequence). The CDR3 is CASSSRTGGFAEAFF. As DNA, the CDR3 is TGTGCCAGCAGTTCTCGGACAGGGGGCTTCGCTGAAGCTTTCTTT.

The DNA for the CDR3 is TGTGCCAGCAGCGACCTTTGGACCCAGGGTGCCTATGGCTACACCTTC. Protein product: CASSDLWTQGAYGYTF. The genes are TRBV5-6 and TRBJ1-2; TRBD1 is a possible D gene (5 bases). Deletions cut 4 bases from V and 4 bases from J, with 20 bases between. This CDR3 spans 16 amino acids. The germline gives CDR1 SGHDT, CDR2 YYEEEE.

This clonotype showed up many times. The J gene is TRBJ2-1, the V gene TRBV5-1; tentative D call: TRBD2 (5 bases). V lost 4 bases, J lost 5 bases, and 10 bases lay in between. The CDR3 is made up of 13 amino acids. Germline V gene data show CDR1 as SGHRS and CDR2 as YFSETQ. The CDR3 is CASSTGINNEQFF. CDR3 nucleotides: TGCGCCAGCAGCACGGGGATAAACAATGAGCAGTTCTTC.

The chain joins TRBV3-1 to TRBJ1-1; 7 bases map to TRBD1. Losses at the gene ends were 5 bases for V and 5 bases for J; bases not matched to a gene: 8. CDR3 size: 14 residues. Germline CDR1 reads LGHDT; CDR2 reads YNNKEL (reference sequence). CDR3 loop: CASSYRGEVTEAFF. CDR3 in DNA: TGTGCCAGCAGCTACAGGGGAGAAGTTACTGAAGCTTTCTTT. Together with reference TRBV3-1 and TRBJ1-1, the CDR3 gives the full variable domain: DTAVSQTPKYLVTQMGNDKSIKCEQNLGHDTMYWYKQDSKKFLKIMFSYNNKELIINETVPNRFSPKSPDKAHLNLHINSLELGDSAVYFCASSYRGEVTEAFFGQGTRLTVV.

The rearrangement joins TRBV7-9 to TRBJ1-2; no clear D. Trimming shortened V by 3 bases and J by 6 bases, and 14 bases separated the two germline ends. Germline V lookup: CDR1 SEHNR, CDR2 FQNEAQ (reference sequence). This CDR3 region has 14 residues. The CDR3 sequence: CASSFLTDDHGYTF. The CDR3 DNA reads TGTGCCAGCAGCTTTCTGACGGACGACCATGGCTACACCTTC.

This clonotype was seen many times. CDR3 in amino acids: CASSLDKREQYF. In nucleotides, the CDR3 is TGCGCCAGCAGCTTGGATAAGAGGGAGCAGTACTTC. J is TRBJ2-7 and V is TRBV5-1; no definite D call. V lost 0 bases and J 7 bases, leaving 8 bases between the germline ends. Germline CDR1 reads SGHRS; CDR2 reads YFSETQ. The CDR3 is made up of 12 amino acids.

J is TRBJ1-1 and V is TRBV10-3, with D possibly being TRBD1 (6 bases). This CDR3 has 13 amino acids. Trimming removed 7 bases at V and 4 bases at J, with 13 bases between. Germline assignment: CDR1 ENHRY and CDR2 SYGVKD. The CDR3 protein is CAIKGGAGTEAFF. The CDR3 DNA reads TGTGCCATCAAGGGGGGCGCGGGCACTGAAGCTTTCTTT.

The chain recombines TRBV28 with TRBJ2-3, with 9 nucleotides matching TRBD1. V was pared by 3 bases and J by 3 bases, with 22 bases of the junction left unmatched. Germline V gene data show CDR1 as MDHEN and CDR2 as SYDVKM. This CDR3 contains 21 residues. Here the CDR3 DNA reads TGTGCCAGCAGTTTCCCAAGTAGACAGGGGGAGAATGCAGGTACGACAGATACGCAGTATTTT. Protein: CASSFPSRQGENAGTTDTQYF.

This clonotype turned up a few times. The rearrangement uses TRBV4-1 and TRBJ2-7; either TRBD1 or TRBD2 may fit D (5 bases each). V dropped 0 bases and J dropped 0 bases, with 9 bases sitting between them. Germline CDR1 is MGHRA and CDR2 is YSYEKL. This CDR3 contains 15 residues. The CDR3 DNA follows: TGCGCCAGCAGCCAAGATCCGGGGCTCTCCTACGAGCAGTACTTC. This translates into CASSQDPGLSYEQYF.

This chain links TRBV7-2 with TRBJ2-4; D is unclear. The CDR3 covers 16 residues. V was cut by 1 base and J by 0 bases, with 10 bases left in between. CDR1 is SGHTA and CDR2 is FQGNSA in the germline V gene. The CDR3 sequence: CASSLEVVLAKNIQYF. Written as DNA, the CDR3 is TGTGCCAGCAGCTTAGAAGTCGTTTTAGCCAAAAACATTCAGTACTTC.